Below, one T cell receptor (beta chain) is given with its context. The sample is drawn from a study of blood T cell repertoires in COVID-19. Study summary: Acute-phase and convalescent COVID-19 samples originated in the United States, Italy and Spain. The cDNA or gDNA used as material had been derived from T cells, B-cell-depleted T cells, or PBMCs.

Measured with immunoSEQ multiplex PCR; TCRdb has only the in-frame clones, and not every one. Among roughly 200,000 clones, approximately 83% were seen once, and the ten largest hold around 9.9%. Trimming took 4 bases from V and 9 from J, leaving 19 bases between them. Germline V gene data show CDR1 as MRHNA and CDR2 as SNTAGT. The CDR3 is 15 amino acids. The chain employs TRBV6-4 and TRBJ2-1, with D tentatively TRBD2 (5 bases). The sample was peripheral blood. The sequence came from a human donor with active or convalescent COVID-19. The donor label of this sample is uncertain. The CDR3 loop is CASSAEGARMGEQFF. In nucleotides, the CDR3 is TGTGCCAGCAGTGCAGAGGGAGCGCGAATGGGTGAGCAGTTCTTC.